This T cell receptor beta chain was sequenced during a study of regulatory T cells in long-lasting Graves disease. The overall study: Patients with persistent Graves' disease had over 5 years of antithyroid drugs and persistent TSH receptor antibodies.

As to this clonotype: The antigen is unknown.

The time point denotes: persistent/refractory GD, antithyroid drugs over 5 years with positive TRAb. From RNA extracted from PBMCs, the TCR library was made. The length of the CDR3 is 15 residues. V lost 3 bases to trimming and J lost 4 bases, with 15 bases between them. The germline V gene has CDR1 LNHDA and CDR2 SQIVND (reference sequence). Researchers made TCR beta libraries by using iRepertoire HTBI primers and running Arm-PCR on CDR3 regions. TCRdb ran MiXCR on the multiplex PCR reads and lists one entry per CDR3 protein. This repertoire shows 400,000 to 450,000 distinct CDR3 sequences, 23% found once; its top ten account for approximately 26%. Findings and limits, study-wide: Persistent disease exhibited a predilection for TRBV28, TRBJ1-2 and TRBJ2-5. Persistent Graves' patients showed less TCR diversity than newly diagnosed patients showed.

The receptor comes from a female donor with Graves disease. V gene TRBV19 combines with J gene TRBJ1-1; D is unresolved. The source was peripheral blood mononuclear cells (PBMCs), collected when the disease was refractory, from a patient treated with antithyroid drugs. The CDR3 loop reads CASSMDGSLSTEAFF. In nucleotides, the CDR3 is TGTGCCAGTAGTATGGACGGGAGCCTTAGCACTGAAGCTTTCTTT.